This is a list of T cell receptor beta chains from one sample in a study of blood T cell repertoires in COVID-19. Here immunoSEQ multiplex PCR was the method, and the copy in TCRdb shows in-frame clones only, minus some. The table has 95,000 to 150,000 clones, around three quarters seen once; the top ten hold about 2.2%. Sample: peripheral blood. These receptors came from a woman in her seventies with acute or convalescent COVID-19. Each CDR3 is given with its conserved first and last residue. The D gene is left open where the match is weak. Clone size, where shown, is once, few, many, or a class for clones that have expanded.

d_gene	v_gene	j_gene	abundance	CDR3aa	CDR3nt
TRBD1	TRBV28	TRBJ2-7	once	CASSPLRQGITYEQYF	TGTGCCAGCAGCCCGCTCCGACAGGGTATAACCTACGAGCAGTACTTC
TRBD2	TRBV15	TRBJ2-7	NA	CATSRDLAGGPGYF	TGTGCCACCAGCAGAGATCTAGCGGGAGGGCCAGGGTACTTC
NA	TRBV5-5	TRBJ1-2	NA	CASSRLSNGNYGYTF	TGTGCCAGCAGCCGACTCTCCAATGGGAACTATGGCTACACCTTC
TRBD2	TRBV6-1	TRBJ2-2	NA	CASSVSSGRNGGELFF	TGTGCCAGCAGTGTTTCTAGCGGGAGGAACGGCGGGGAGCTGTTTTTT
NA	TRBV28	TRBJ2-7	NA	CASRLGGQGLAYEQYF	TGTGCCAGCAGGCTGGGGGGTCAGGGCTTGGCCTACGAGCAGTACTTC
NA	TRBV29-1	TRBJ1-1	few	CSVETIYKNTEAFF	TGCAGCGTTGAAACTATTTACAAGAACACTGAAGCTTTCTTT
NA	TRBV19	TRBJ2-5	NA	CASSIVDSQETQYF	TGTGCCAGTAGTATAGTAGACAGCCAAGAGACCCAGTACTTC
TRBD1	TRBV7-2	TRBJ1-1	few	CASSLPTGVGTEAFF	TGTGCCAGCAGCTTGCCCACAGGGGTGGGCACTGAAGCTTTCTTT
NA	TRBV25-1	TRBJ1-2	NA	CASSDGGGPNYGYTF	TGTGCCAGCAGTGATGGGGGGGGGCCCAACTATGGCTACACCTTC
TRBD2	TRBV5-1	TRBJ2-3	NA	CASSLRDYRTDTQYF	TGCGCCAGCAGCTTACGGGACTACCGCACAGATACGCAGTATTTT
NA	TRBV3-1/TRBV3-2	TRBJ1-4	NA	CASSPDRKGEKLFF	TGTGCCAGCAGCCCCGACAGGAAGGGCGAAAAACTGTTTTTT
TRBD2	TRBV2	TRBJ2-5	NA	CASSEGGLAGFQETQYF	TGTGCCAGCAGTGAAGGGGGACTAGCGGGCTTCCAAGAGACCCAGTACTTC
NA	TRBV10-3	TRBJ1-1	NA	CAHRGTGKTEAFF	TGTGCCCATCGGGGAACAGGGAAAACTGAAGCTTTCTTT
NA	TRBV7-9	TRBJ2-3	NA	CASSLRGSFTDTQYF	TGTGCCAGCAGCTTACGCGGTTCTTTCACAGATACGCAGTATTTT
NA	TRBV29-1	TRBJ2-7	many	CSVIVQGRSYEQYF	TGCAGCGTTATAGTACAGGGCCGCTCCTACGAGCAGTACTTC